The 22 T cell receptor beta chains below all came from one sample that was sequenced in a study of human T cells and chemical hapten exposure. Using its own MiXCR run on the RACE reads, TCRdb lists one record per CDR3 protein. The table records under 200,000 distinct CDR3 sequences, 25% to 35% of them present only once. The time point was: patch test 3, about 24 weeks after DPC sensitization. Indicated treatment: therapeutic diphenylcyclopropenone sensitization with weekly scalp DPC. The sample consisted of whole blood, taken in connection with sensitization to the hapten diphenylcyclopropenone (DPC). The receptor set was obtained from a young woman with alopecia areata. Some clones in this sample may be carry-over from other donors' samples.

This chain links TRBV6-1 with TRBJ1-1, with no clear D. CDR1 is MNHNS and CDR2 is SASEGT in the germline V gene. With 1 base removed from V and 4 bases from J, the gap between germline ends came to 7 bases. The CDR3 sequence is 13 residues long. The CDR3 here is CASSEGWGTEAFF. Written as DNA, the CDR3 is TGTGCCAGCAGTGAAGGATGGGGCACTGAAGCTTTCTTT.

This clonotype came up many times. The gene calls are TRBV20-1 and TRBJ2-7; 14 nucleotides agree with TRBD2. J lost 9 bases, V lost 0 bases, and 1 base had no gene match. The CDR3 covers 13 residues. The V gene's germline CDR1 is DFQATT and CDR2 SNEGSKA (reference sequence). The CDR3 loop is CSAREGLAGVQYF. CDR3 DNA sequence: TGCAGTGCTAGAGAGGGACTAGCGGGAGTGCAGTACTTC.

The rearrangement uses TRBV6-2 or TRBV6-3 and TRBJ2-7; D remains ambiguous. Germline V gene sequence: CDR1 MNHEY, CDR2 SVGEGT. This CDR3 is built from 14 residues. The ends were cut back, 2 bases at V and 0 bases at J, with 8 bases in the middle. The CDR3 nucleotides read TGTGCCAGCAGTTACGGAACACCCTCCTACGAGCAGTACTTC. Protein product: CASSYGTPSYEQYF.

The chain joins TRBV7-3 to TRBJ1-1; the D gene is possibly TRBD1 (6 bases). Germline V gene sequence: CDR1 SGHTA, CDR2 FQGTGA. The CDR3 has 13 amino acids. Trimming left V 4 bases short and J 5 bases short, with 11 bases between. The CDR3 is CASSSTGLTEAFF. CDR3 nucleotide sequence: TGTGCCAGCAGCTCCACAGGGTTAACTGAAGCTTTCTTT. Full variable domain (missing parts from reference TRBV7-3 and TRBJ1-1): GAGVSQTPSNKVTEKGKYVELRCDPISGHTALYWYRQSLGQGPEFLIYFQGTGAADDSGLPNDRFFAVRPEGSVSTLKIQRTERGDSAVYLCASSSTGLTEAFFGQGTRLTVV.

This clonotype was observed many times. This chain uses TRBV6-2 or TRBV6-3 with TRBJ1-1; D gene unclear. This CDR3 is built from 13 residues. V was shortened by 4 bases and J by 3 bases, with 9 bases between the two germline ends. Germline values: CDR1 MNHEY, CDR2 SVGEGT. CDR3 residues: CASSFRADTEAFF. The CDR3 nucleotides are TGTGCCAGCAGTTTTAGGGCGGACACTGAAGCTTTCTTT.

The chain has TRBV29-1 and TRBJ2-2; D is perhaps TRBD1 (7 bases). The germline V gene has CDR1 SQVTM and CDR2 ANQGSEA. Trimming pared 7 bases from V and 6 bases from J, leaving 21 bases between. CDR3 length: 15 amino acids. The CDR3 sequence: CSAWGDSRPSGELFF. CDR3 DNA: TGCAGCGCTTGGGGGGACAGCCGTCCCTCCGGGGAGCTGTTTTTT.

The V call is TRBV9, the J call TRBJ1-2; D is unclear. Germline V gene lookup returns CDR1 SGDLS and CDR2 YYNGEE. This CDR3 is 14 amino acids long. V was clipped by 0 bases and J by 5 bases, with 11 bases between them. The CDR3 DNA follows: TGTGCCAGCAGCGTAGGCCGGGCCCTTTATGGCTACACCTTC. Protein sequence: CASSVGRALYGYTF.

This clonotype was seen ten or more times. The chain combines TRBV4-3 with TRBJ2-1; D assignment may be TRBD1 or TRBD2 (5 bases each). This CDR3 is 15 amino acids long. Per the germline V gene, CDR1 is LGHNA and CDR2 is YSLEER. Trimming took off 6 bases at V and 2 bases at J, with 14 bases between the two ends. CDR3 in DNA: TGCGCCAGCAGTCTGACGAGGGGCACCTACAATGAGCAGTTCTTC. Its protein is CASSLTRGTYNEQFF.

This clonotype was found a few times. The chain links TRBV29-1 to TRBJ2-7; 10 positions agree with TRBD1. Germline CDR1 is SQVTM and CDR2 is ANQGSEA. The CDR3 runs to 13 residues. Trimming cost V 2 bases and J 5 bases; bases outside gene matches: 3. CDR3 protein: CSVERGQGDEQYF. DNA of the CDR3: TGCAGCGTTGAACGTGGACAGGGGGACGAGCAGTACTTC.

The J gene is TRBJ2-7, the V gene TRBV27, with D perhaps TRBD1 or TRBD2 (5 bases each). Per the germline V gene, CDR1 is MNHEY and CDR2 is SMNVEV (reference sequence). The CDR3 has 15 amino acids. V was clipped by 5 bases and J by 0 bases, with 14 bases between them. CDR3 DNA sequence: TGTGCCAGCAGTCCGGGACGGCGAAGCTCCTACGAGCAGTACTTC. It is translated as CASSPGRRSSYEQYF.

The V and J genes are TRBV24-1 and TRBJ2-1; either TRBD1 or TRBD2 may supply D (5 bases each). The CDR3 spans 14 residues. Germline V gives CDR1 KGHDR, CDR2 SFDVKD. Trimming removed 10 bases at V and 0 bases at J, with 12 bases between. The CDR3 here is CATSGPSSYNEQFF. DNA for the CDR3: TGTGCCACGTCGGGACCAAGCTCCTACAATGAGCAGTTCTTC.

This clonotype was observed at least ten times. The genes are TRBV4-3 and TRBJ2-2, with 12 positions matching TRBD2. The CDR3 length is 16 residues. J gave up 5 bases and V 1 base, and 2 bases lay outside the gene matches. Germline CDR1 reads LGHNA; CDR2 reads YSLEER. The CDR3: CASSQGLAGATGELFF. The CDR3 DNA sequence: TGCGCCAGCAGCCAAGGACTAGCGGGGGCGACCGGGGAGCTGTTTTTT.

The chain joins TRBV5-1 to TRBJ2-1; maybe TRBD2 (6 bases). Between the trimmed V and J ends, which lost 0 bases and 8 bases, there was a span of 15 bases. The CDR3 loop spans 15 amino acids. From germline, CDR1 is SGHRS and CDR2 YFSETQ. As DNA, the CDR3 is TGCGCCAGCAGCTTGGTTGCGGGATCTAGGGATGAGCAGTTCTTC. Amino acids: CASSLVAGSRDEQFF.

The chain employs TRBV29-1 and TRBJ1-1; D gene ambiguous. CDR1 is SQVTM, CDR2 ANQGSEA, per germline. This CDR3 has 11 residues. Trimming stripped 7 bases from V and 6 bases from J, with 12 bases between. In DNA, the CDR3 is TGCAGCGCTCGCCCCGGGGCTGAAGCTTTCTTT. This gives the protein CSARPGAEAFF. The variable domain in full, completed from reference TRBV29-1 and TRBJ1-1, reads SAVISQKPSRDICQRGTSLTIQCQVDSQVTMMFWYRQQPGQSLTLIATANQGSEATYESGFVIDKFPISRPNLTFSTLTVSNMSPEDSSIYLCSARPGAEAFFGQGTRLTVV.

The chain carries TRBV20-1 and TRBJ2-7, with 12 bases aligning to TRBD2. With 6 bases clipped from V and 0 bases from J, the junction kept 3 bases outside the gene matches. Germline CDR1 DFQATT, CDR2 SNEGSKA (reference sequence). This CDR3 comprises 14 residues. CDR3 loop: CSARTSGNSYEQYF. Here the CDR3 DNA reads TGCAGTGCAAGGACTAGCGGGAACTCCTACGAGCAGTACTTC.

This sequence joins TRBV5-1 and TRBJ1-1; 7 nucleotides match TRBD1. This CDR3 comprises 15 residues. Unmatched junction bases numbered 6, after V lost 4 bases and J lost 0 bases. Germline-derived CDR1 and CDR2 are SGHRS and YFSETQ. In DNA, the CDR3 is TGCGCCAGCAGCATCCCGGGACAGTTGAACACTGAAGCTTTCTTT. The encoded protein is CASSIPGQLNTEAFF. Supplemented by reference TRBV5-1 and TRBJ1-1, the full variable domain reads KAGVTQTPRYLIKTRGQQVTLSCSPISGHRSVSWYQQTPGQGLQFLFEYFSETQRNKGNFPGRFSGRQFSNSRSEMNVSTLELGDSALYLCASSIPGQLNTEAFFGQGTRLTVV.

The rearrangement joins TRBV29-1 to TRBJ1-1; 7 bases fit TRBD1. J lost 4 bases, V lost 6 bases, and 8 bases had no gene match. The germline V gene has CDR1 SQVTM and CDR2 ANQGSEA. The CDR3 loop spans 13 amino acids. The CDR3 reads CSVQDREGTEAFF. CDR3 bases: TGCAGCGTACAAGACAGGGAGGGCACTGAAGCTTTCTTT.

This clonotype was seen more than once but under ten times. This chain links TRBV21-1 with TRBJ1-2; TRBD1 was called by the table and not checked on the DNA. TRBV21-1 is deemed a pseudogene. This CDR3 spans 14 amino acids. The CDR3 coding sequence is TGTGCCATCATTAATGGGGGGGAAGGGTATGGCTACACCTTC. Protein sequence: CAIINGGEGYGYTF.

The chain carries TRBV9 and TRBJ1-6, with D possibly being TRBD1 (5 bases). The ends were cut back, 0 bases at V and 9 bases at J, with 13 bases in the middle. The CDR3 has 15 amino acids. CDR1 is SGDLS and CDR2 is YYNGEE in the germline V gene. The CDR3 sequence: CASSVGWQGGSPLHF. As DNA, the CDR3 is TGTGCCAGCAGCGTAGGATGGCAGGGCGGTTCACCCCTCCACTTT.

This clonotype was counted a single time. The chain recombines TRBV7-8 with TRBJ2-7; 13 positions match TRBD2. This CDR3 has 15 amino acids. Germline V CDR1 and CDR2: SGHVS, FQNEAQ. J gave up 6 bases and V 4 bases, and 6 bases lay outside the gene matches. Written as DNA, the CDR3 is TGTGCCAGCAGCTCGAGACTAGCGGGAGGTTCCGAGCAGTACTTC. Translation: CASSSRLAGGSEQYF.

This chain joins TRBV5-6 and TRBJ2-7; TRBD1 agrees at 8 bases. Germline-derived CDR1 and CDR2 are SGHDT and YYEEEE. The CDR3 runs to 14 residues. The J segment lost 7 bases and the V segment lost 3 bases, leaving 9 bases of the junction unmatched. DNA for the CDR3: TGTGCCAGCAGCTCGACAGGGGTAGGGCGTGAGCAGTACTTC. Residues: CASSSTGVGREQYF. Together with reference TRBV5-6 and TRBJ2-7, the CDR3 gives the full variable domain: DAGVTQSPTHLIKTRGQQVTLRCSPKSGHDTVSWYQQALGQGPQFIFQYYEEEERQRGNFPDRFSGHQFPNYSSELNVNALLLGDSALYLCASSSTGVGREQYFGPGTRLTVT.

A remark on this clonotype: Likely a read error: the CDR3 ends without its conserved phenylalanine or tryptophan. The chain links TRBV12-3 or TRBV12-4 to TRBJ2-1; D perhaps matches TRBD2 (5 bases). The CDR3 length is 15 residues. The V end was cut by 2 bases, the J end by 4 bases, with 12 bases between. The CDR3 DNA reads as TGTGCCAGCAGTTTAACCGCTAGCAGATACAATGAGCAGTTCTCC. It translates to CASSLTASRYNEQFS.